The 30 T cell receptor beta chains reported below all come from one sample, sequenced in a study of CD8+CD57+ T cells in acquired aplastic anemia. Sequenced patients had shown CD8+CD57+ cell expansion by flow cytometry. The study profiled TCR beta VDJ and CDR3 using genomic DNA as template. Using its own MiXCR run on the reads, TCRdb lists one record per CDR3 protein. This repertoire shows fewer than 250,000 distinct CDR3 sequences, roughly 50% found once; its top ten account for roughly 21%. Sequences were obtained from sorted CD4+, CD8+, or CD8+CD57+ T cells (not recorded which) from PBMCs. These receptors originate from a human donor with aplastic anemia.

This clonotype was seen many times. The chain joins TRBV2 to TRBJ1-4; tentative D call: TRBD1 (5 bases). This CDR3 is built from 15 residues. Trimming took off 7 bases at V and 0 bases at J, with 12 bases between the two ends. The V gene's germline CDR1 is SNHLY and CDR2 FYNNEI. The CDR3 DNA reads TGTGCCAGCAAACCGACAGTTGCAACTAATGAAAAACTGTTTTTT. The encoded protein is CASKPTVATNEKLFF.

The genes are TRBV11-3 and TRBJ1-1, with 7 bases matching TRBD1. This CDR3 is 13 amino acids long. J was trimmed by 8 bases and V by 6 bases; bases with no gene match: 9. CDR1 is SGHNT, CDR2 YENEEA, per germline. CDR3 DNA: TGTGCCAGCAGGCTAGCGGACAGGACAGAAGCTTTCTTT. Its translation: CASRLADRTEAFF.

The chain combines TRBV5-1 with TRBJ1-6; 9 nucleotides agree with TRBD1. V lost 3 bases and J lost 3; bases outside the gene matches: 1. This CDR3 region has 15 residues. Germline CDR1 SGHRS, CDR2 YFSETQ. CDR3 amino acids: CASSSDRGYNSPLHF. The CDR3 DNA follows: TGCGCCAGCAGCTCGGACAGGGGCTATAATTCACCCCTCCACTTT.

This clonotype was seen many times. The rearrangement joins TRBV19 to TRBJ1-3; D gene uncertain. This CDR3 is 15 amino acids long. The germline V gene encodes CDR1 LNHDA and CDR2 SQIVND (reference sequence). V gave up 3 bases and J gave up 0 bases, with 9 bases separating them. CDR3 DNA: TGTGCCAGTAGTATCGGATTCAGCTCTGGAAACACCATATATTTT. Translated, it gives CASSIGFSSGNTIYF.

This clonotype has a count of ten or more. Here the CDR3 DNA reads TGTGCCAGCAGCAGGGACAGCCAAGATACGCAGTATTTT. The encoded protein is CASSRDSQDTQYF. The chain employs TRBV5-4 and TRBJ2-3, with 7 bases that match TRBD1. Germline CDR1 SGHNT, CDR2 YYREEE (reference sequence). V trimming: 4 bases; J trimming: 5 bases; junction bases outside the gene matches: 4. The CDR3 contains 13 residues.

This clonotype appeared a few times. This chain links TRBV7-9 with TRBJ1-2; 8 bases align to TRBD1. J lost 4 bases, V lost 3 bases, and 4 bases had no gene match. This CDR3 comprises 14 residues. Germline lookup yields CDR1 SEHNR and CDR2 FQNEAQ (reference sequence). CDR3 amino acids: CASSLGTGSYGYTF. In nucleotides, the CDR3 is TGTGCCAGCAGCTTGGGGACAGGTAGCTATGGCTACACCTTC.

V and J are TRBV15 and TRBJ2-2, with a weak D call TRBD1 (6 bases). In germline, CDR1 is LNHNV, CDR2 YYDKDF (reference sequence). This CDR3 contains 16 residues. Trimming shortened V by 7 bases and J by 4 bases, and 19 bases separated the two germline ends. The CDR3 DNA reads as TGTGCCACCACACGCTTAGGACAGTATGTCACCGGGGAGCTGTTTTTT. Amino acids: CATTRLGQYVTGELFF.

This clonotype was seen at least ten times. The chain has TRBV7-8 and TRBJ1-3; no reliable D call. The germline V and J ends were trimmed by 1 base and 1 base, with 8 bases remaining between them. The germline V gene has CDR1 SGHVS and CDR2 FQNEAQ. The CDR3 has 15 residues. The CDR3: CASSLGVTSGNTIYF. CDR3 nucleotide sequence: TGTGCCAGCAGCTTAGGAGTTACGTCTGGAAACACCATATATTTT.

This clonotype was counted between two and nine times. The CDR3, as DNA: TGTGCCAGCAGCCAGGGTCTAGGGATCACAGATACGCAGTATTTT. It yields the protein CASSQGLGITDTQYF. The chain couples TRBV3-1 to TRBJ2-3; no clear D gene. The CDR3 is 15 residues long. Germline CDR1 and CDR2: LGHDT and YNNKEL (reference sequence). The V end lost 3 bases, the J end lost 2 bases, and 12 bases lay between the germline ends.

This clonotype was detected many times. The chain couples TRBV20-1 to TRBJ2-1, with D unresolved. The ends were cut back, 1 base at V and 8 bases at J, with 21 bases in the middle. The CDR3 runs 16 residues. CDR1 DFQATT and CDR2 SNEGSKA come from the germline V gene (reference sequence). As DNA, the CDR3 is TGCAGTGCTAGAGGCCCCAGCAGGATGGGGTCGGATGAGCAGTTCTTC. Translating it yields CSARGPSRMGSDEQFF.

In this sample, this clonotype turned up many times. CDR3 sequence (DNA): TGTGCCAGCAGACTCAGGGTGACCGGGGAGCTGTTTTTT. As protein: CASRLRVTGELFF. This chain uses TRBV5-6 with TRBJ2-2; possible D gene TRBD1, 5 bases. Trimming took 5 bases from V and 5 from J, leaving 10 bases between them. Germline V gene sequence: CDR1 SGHDT, CDR2 YYEEEE. This CDR3 has 13 residues. Supplemented by reference TRBV5-6 and TRBJ2-2, the full variable domain reads DAGVTQSPTHLIKTRGQQVTLRCSPKSGHDTVSWYQQALGQGPQFIFQYYEEEERQRGNFPDRFSGHQFPNYSSELNVNALLLGDSALYLCASRLRVTGELFFGEGSRLTVL.

In its sample, this clonotype was seen a few times. This chain uses TRBV9 with TRBJ1-2, with D tentatively TRBD1 (6 bases). The CDR3 extends over 15 amino acids. Between the trimmed V and J ends, which lost 4 bases and 5 bases, there was a span of 18 bases. The germline gives CDR1 SGDLS, CDR2 YYNGEE. CDR3 loop: CASSPDSPGSYGYTF. CDR3 in DNA: TGTGCCAGCAGCCCGGACAGCCCGGGGTCTTATGGCTACACCTTC.

This clonotype was counted at least ten times. The chain employs TRBV7-6 and TRBJ2-3; 14 bases map to TRBD2. Germline V gene lookup returns CDR1 SGHVS and CDR2 FNYEAQ. The J segment lost 9 bases and the V segment lost 5 bases, leaving 7 bases of the junction unmatched. The CDR3 consists of 15 residues. CDR3 protein: CASSLTSGGATTQYF. The DNA for the CDR3 is TGTGCCAGCAGCCTGACTAGCGGGGGGGCGACGACGCAGTATTTT.

This clonotype was found many times. The chain uses TRBV5-6 and TRBJ2-3, with D perhaps TRBD1 (6 bases). The V end was cut by 0 bases, the J end by 6 bases, with 11 bases between. The CDR3 runs 14 residues. Germline V gives CDR1 SGHDT, CDR2 YYEEEE. The CDR3 nucleotides read TGTGCCAGCAGCTTGGGTCAGGGGAGCGATACGCAGTATTTT. This encodes CASSLGQGSDTQYF.

On this clonotype itself: Here the CDR3 omits its conserved ending phenylalanine or tryptophan, so a read error is the likely source. The DNA is omitted, as the CDR3 cannot be located on it reliably, and the CDR3 follows TCRdb's listing. The V gene is TRBV19, the J gene TRBJ1-6; TRBD1 was called by the table and not checked on the DNA. The CDR3 is 8 residues long, counting both termini. CDR1 is LNHDA, CDR2 SQIVND, per germline (reference sequence). The CDR3 protein is CASSSSGT.

With regard to this clonotype: A much larger clone lies one base from this, so it may be a read error. This chain joins TRBV19 and TRBJ2-7, with a possible D match to TRBD1 (5 bases). The length of the CDR3 is 13 residues. Per the germline V gene, CDR1 is LNHDA and CDR2 is SQIVND (reference sequence). Trimming shortened V by 5 bases and J by 3 bases, and 11 bases separated the two germline ends. The CDR3 loop is CASSQQVGYEQYF. CDR3 DNA sequence: TGTGCCAGTAGTCAACAGGTGGGCTACGAGCAGTACTTC. The full variable domain, in which reference TRBV19 and TRBJ2-7 provide the parts outside the CDR3, is DGGITQSPKYLFRKEGQNVTLSCEQNLNHDAMYWYRQDPGQGLRLIYYSQIVNDFQKGDIAEGYSVSREKKESFPLTVTSAQKNPTAFYLCASSQQVGYEQYFGPGTRLTVT.

The chain links TRBV5-1 to TRBJ2-5; D perhaps matches TRBD2 (6 bases). There are 15 residues in the CDR3. Trimming stripped 4 bases from V and 0 bases from J, with 13 bases between. Germline lookup yields CDR1 SGHRS and CDR2 YFSETQ. The CDR3 DNA is TGCGCCAGCAGCCGGGGGAGAACTTACCAAGAGACCCAGTACTTC. This gives the protein CASSRGRTYQETQYF. Using reference TRBV5-1 and TRBJ2-5 for the parts outside the CDR3, the full variable domain is KAGVTQTPRYLIKTRGQQVTLSCSPISGHRSVSWYQQTPGQGLQFLFEYFSETQRNKGNFPGRFSGRQFSNSRSEMNVSTLELGDSALYLCASSRGRTYQETQYFGPGTRLLVL.

This chain uses TRBV10-3 with TRBJ2-3; TRBD1 matches at 10 bases. Germline V gene data show CDR1 as ENHRY and CDR2 as SYGVKD. V lost 4 bases and J lost 4; bases outside the gene matches: 5. CDR3 length: 15 amino acids. The CDR3 loop reads CAISGGTGVADTQYF. The CDR3 DNA is TGTGCCATCAGTGGGGGGACAGGGGTGGCAGATACGCAGTATTTT.

The J gene is TRBJ2-1, the V gene TRBV20-1; D ambiguous. Per germline, CDR1 DFQATT and CDR2 SNEGSKA (reference sequence). V was clipped by 1 base and J by 9 bases, with 7 bases between them. This CDR3 is 11 amino acids long. This CDR3 is CSARGPTEQFF. CDR3 coding DNA: TGCAGTGCTAGAGGTCCGACTGAGCAGTTCTTC.

Only a few counts were recorded for this clonotype. This chain uses TRBV9 with TRBJ1-1; the D gene is possibly TRBD1 (6 bases). The V end was cut by 2 bases, the J end by 5 bases, with 16 bases between. Germline V gene data show CDR1 as SGDLS and CDR2 as YYNGEE. The CDR3 sequence is 15 residues long. As DNA, the CDR3 is TGTGCCAGCAGCGTCCATGGGGGGGGGCAGACTGAAGCTTTCTTT. The encoded protein is CASSVHGGGQTEAFF. Combining the CDR3 with reference TRBV9 and TRBJ1-1 gives the whole variable domain DSGVTQTPKHLITATGQRVTLRCSPRSGDLSVYWYQQSLDQGLQFLIQYYNGEERAKGNILERFSAQQFPDLHSELNLSSLELGDSALYFCASSVHGGGQTEAFFGQGTRLTVV.

This clonotype was observed at least ten times. The J gene is TRBJ2-1, the V gene TRBV12-3 or TRBV12-4; D remains ambiguous. The CDR3 runs 15 residues. V shed 2 bases and J shed 3 bases, with 11 bases lying between them. CDR3 protein: CASSLMLSSYNEQFF. CDR3 sequence (DNA): TGTGCCAGCAGTTTAATGCTCAGCAGCTACAATGAGCAGTTCTTC.

This clonotype was picked up many times. The gene calls are TRBV6-1 and TRBJ2-3; 10 bases are a match to TRBD2. The CDR3 covers 15 residues. Germline CDR1 MNHNS, CDR2 SASEGT. J gave up 1 base and V 6 bases, and 4 bases lay outside the gene matches. This CDR3 is CASSPGLAGTDTQYF. Written as DNA, the CDR3 is TGTGCCAGCAGCCCAGGACTAGCGGGCACAGATACGCAGTATTTT.

V is TRBV5-1 and J is TRBJ2-7, with 7 nucleotides matching TRBD1. Trimming took 5 bases from V and 4 from J; bases not matched to a gene: 9. Germline CDR1 SGHRS, CDR2 YFSETQ. The CDR3 loop spans 14 amino acids. CDR3 bases: TGCGCCAGCAGAACCGGGACAGCGTTGTACGAGCAGTACTTC. As protein: CASRTGTALYEQYF.

V usage is TRBV19 and J usage is TRBJ2-5, with unresolved D. V was cut by 6 bases and J by 5 bases, with 13 bases left in between. This CDR3 contains 13 residues. Per the germline V gene, CDR1 is LNHDA and CDR2 is SQIVND (reference sequence). The DNA for the CDR3 is TGTGCCAGTAGAGACTCTCTTGGGGAGACCCAGTACTTC. This encodes CASRDSLGETQYF.

This clonotype was detected ten times or more. The chain combines TRBV20-1 with TRBJ2-2, with D possibly being TRBD2 (5 bases). The CDR3 runs 13 residues. Germline V gene data show CDR1 as DFQATT and CDR2 as SNEGSKA (reference sequence). Trimming removed 4 bases from V and 5 bases from J, with 11 bases in between. The CDR3 here is CSATDRRTGELFF. Written as DNA, the CDR3 is TGCAGTGCTACGGACCGGAGGACCGGGGAGCTGTTTTTT.

This clonotype was observed many times. CDR3 protein: CASKKGPANEQFF. Written as DNA, the CDR3 is TGCGCCAGCAAGAAGGGGCCTGCGAATGAGCAGTTCTTC. V gene TRBV5-1 combines with J gene TRBJ2-1, with D possibly matching TRBD1 (5 bases). V gave up 6 bases and J gave up 7 bases, with 14 bases separating them. The germline V gene has CDR1 SGHRS and CDR2 YFSETQ. The CDR3 consists of 13 residues.

The table lists this clonotype with a count of one. The junction and the germline gene differ at one end; a read error may be behind it. V gene TRBV28 combines with J gene TRBJ2-7; TRBD1 is a possible D gene (6 bases). CDR1 MDHEN and CDR2 SYDVKM come from the germline V gene. The CDR3 is 13 residues long. The CDR3 region has the DNA TGTGCCAGCACAGGGGCGAACTCCTGCGAGCAGTACTTC. Protein product: CASTGANSCEQYF.

This clonotype was counted a few times. The genes are TRBV6-2 or TRBV6-3 and TRBJ1-1; tentative D call: TRBD1 (5 bases). CDR1 is MNHEY, CDR2 SVGEGT, per germline. The CDR3 has 14 amino acids. The ends were cut back, 2 bases at V and 4 bases at J, with 11 bases in the middle. This CDR3 reads CASSYRRGGTEAFF. The DNA of the CDR3 is TGTGCCAGCAGTTACCGACGGGGGGGCACTGAAGCTTTCTTT.

In its sample, this clonotype was seen many times. The gene calls are TRBV2 and TRBJ2-4; no clear D. The V gene lost 5 bases and the J gene lost 0 bases, with 8 bases spanning the gap. This CDR3 contains 14 residues. Germline V lookup: CDR1 SNHLY, CDR2 FYNNEI. CDR3 loop: CASSSPLAKNIQYF. Here the CDR3 DNA reads TGTGCCAGCAGTTCCCCACTAGCCAAAAACATTCAGTACTTC.

This clonotype was observed a handful of times. The chain recombines TRBV9 with TRBJ1-2, with a possible D match to TRBD1 (5 bases). Trimming removed 3 bases from V and 6 bases from J, with 9 bases in between. Per the germline V gene, CDR1 is SGDLS and CDR2 is YYNGEE. This CDR3 is built from 12 residues. The CDR3 loop is CASSARGDGYTF. The CDR3 coding sequence is TGTGCCAGCAGCGCGCGGGGGGATGGCTACACCTTC.